These T cell receptor beta chains were read from a single sample in a study of identical twins. TCRdb analysed the 5' RACE reads with MiXCR anew, one entry per CDR3 protein. The sample includes about 920,000 distinct CDR3 sequences, 9% to 15% of them seen just once. A further study also used this sample, focusing on yellow fever vaccine responses in identical twins.

The sequenced material came from PBMCs. These receptors were taken from a young woman in good health. Each CDR3 is given with its conserved first and last residue. A D gene is named only where the DNA matches it firmly. Rows may omit the clone size; those that give it use once, few, many or a size class.

size: few; V: TRBV7-9; J: TRBJ1-1; D: -; DNA: TGTGCCAGCAGCTTAGCGCCAAAAGCTTTCTTT; CDR3: CASSLAPKAFF
size: -; V: TRBV6-6; J: TRBJ2-5; D: -; DNA: TGTGCCAGCAGGGGACCGGGAGAGACCCAGTACTTC; CDR3: CASRGPGETQYF
size: -; V: TRBV6-1; J: TRBJ1-2; D: TRBD1; DNA: TGTGCCAGCTATAGGACAGGGAGATACTATGGCTACACCTTC; CDR3: CASYRTGRYYGYTF
size: -; V: TRBV12-3/TRBV12-4; J: TRBJ2-5; D: TRBD1; DNA: TGTGCCAGCAGTCCCTGGACAGGGGGGTGGCAAGAGACCCAGTACTTC; CDR3: CASSPWTGGWQETQYF
size: -; V: TRBV15; J: TRBJ2-7; D: -; DNA: TGTGCCACCAGCAGAGATAAGACGACTAGCTCCTACGAGCAGTACTTC; CDR3: CATSRDKTTSSYEQYF
size: -; V: TRBV6-5; J: TRBJ1-1; D: TRBD1; DNA: TGTGCCAGCAGTTATATTCAGGGGGGAATGAACACTGAAGCTTTCTTT; CDR3: CASSYIQGGMNTEAFF
size: many; V: TRBV5-4; J: TRBJ2-3; D: -; DNA: TGTGCCAGCAGCGCTATCCTATCTTTAAGCACAGATACGCAGTATTTT; CDR3: CASSAILSLSTDTQYF
size: few; V: TRBV7-8; J: TRBJ2-1; D: TRBD2; DNA: TGTGCCAGCAGCTCCACCTCCCTAGCGGGTAACAACAATGAGCAGTTCTTC; CDR3: CASSSTSLAGNNNEQFF
size: few; V: TRBV11-2; J: TRBJ2-7; D: TRBD1; DNA: TGTGCCAGCAGCTTACATCGTGGACAGGCGGGTTACGAGCAGTACTTC; CDR3: CASSLHRGQAGYEQYF
size: -; V: TRBV7-7; J: TRBJ2-1; D: -; DNA: TGTGCCAGCAGTCCCTACAGGGTGAGCCGCTACAATGAGCAGTTCTTC; CDR3: CASSPYRVSRYNEQFF
size: many; V: TRBV5-5; J: TRBJ2-1; D: TRBD2; DNA: TGTGCCAGCAGCAGGACTAGCGGAGCTTCATACAATGAGCAGTTCTTC; CDR3: CASSRTSGASYNEQFF
size: -; V: TRBV29-1; J: TRBJ2-2; D: -; DNA: TGCAGCGTTGATGTCCCCCCGGGGGAGCTGTTTTTT; CDR3: CSVDVPPGELFF
size: few; V: TRBV24-1; J: TRBJ2-5; D: TRBD1; DNA: TGTGCCACCAGTGATTCACCGGGACAGGGGTCGCGAGAGACCCAGTACTTC; CDR3: CATSDSPGQGSRETQYF
size: -; V: TRBV24-1; J: TRBJ1-1; D: -; DNA: TGTGCCACCAGTGACCTCAAGACTGAAGCTTTCTTT; CDR3: CATSDLKTEAFF
size: few; V: TRBV5-1; J: TRBJ2-1; D: TRBD2; DNA: TGCGCCAGCAGCGCGGGACTAGCGGGGGTCTCAAGCTCCTACAATGAGCAGTTCTTC; CDR3: CASSAGLAGVSSSYNEQFF
size: -; V: TRBV7-9; J: TRBJ2-5; D: TRBD1; DNA: TGTGCCAGCAGCTTAGCGGGGACAGGGACTGGGGAGACCCAGTACTTC; CDR3: CASSLAGTGTGETQYF
size: -; V: TRBV5-1; J: TRBJ2-4; D: -; DNA: TGCGCCAGCAGCTTGGTTACTCAGACCGTAGCCAAAAACATTCAGTACTTC; CDR3: CASSLVTQTVAKNIQYF
size: -; V: TRBV12-3/TRBV12-4; J: TRBJ2-7; D: -; DNA: TGTGCCAGCAGATTGGGTTCTCACTACGAGCAGTACTTC; CDR3: CASRLGSHYEQYF
size: -; V: TRBV10-3; J: TRBJ2-2; D: TRBD2; DNA: TGTGCCGCGAAGCGGACGACTAGCGGGGGGACCGGGGAGCTGTTTTTT; CDR3: CAAKRTTSGGTGELFF
size: -; V: TRBV7-8; J: TRBJ2-7; D: -; DNA: TGTGCCAGCAGCTTAGAGGACCCATCGGACTACGAGCAGTACTTC; CDR3: CASSLEDPSDYEQYF
size: -; V: TRBV27; J: TRBJ2-7; D: -; DNA: TGTGCCACCAGTTCCCTCGGCGAGCAGTACTTC; CDR3: CATSSLGEQYF
size: -; V: TRBV12-3/TRBV12-4; J: TRBJ2-7; D: TRBD1; DNA: TGTGCCAGCAGACCCACCGGGACAGGGCTCCACGAGCAGTACTTC; CDR3: CASRPTGTGLHEQYF
size: -; V: TRBV19; J: TRBJ1-1; D: -; DNA: TGTGCCAGTATACCCACTCAGGTTATGAACACTGAAGCTTTCTTT; CDR3: CASIPTQVMNTEAFF
size: -; V: TRBV5-5; J: TRBJ2-5; D: -; DNA: TGTGCCAGCTTCCTCATTCAAGAGACCCAGTACTTC; CDR3: CASFLIQETQYF
size: many; V: TRBV24-1; J: TRBJ2-1; D: -; DNA: TGTGCCACCAGTGACCCGGGAAGGGTGGAGCAGTTCTTC; CDR3: CATSDPGRVEQFF
size: few; V: TRBV12-3/TRBV12-4; J: TRBJ2-3; D: TRBD1; DNA: TGTGCCTTCTGTTTAAGTCTCCTGGGACAGGGTAGCACAGATACGCAGTATTTT; CDR3: CAFCLSLLGQGSTDTQYF
size: -; V: TRBV9; J: TRBJ2-1; D: TRBD2; DNA: TGTGCCAGCAGCGTGGGCGGGAGTGATGAGCAGTTCTTC; CDR3: CASSVGGSDEQFF
size: -; V: TRBV12-3/TRBV12-4; J: TRBJ2-3; D: -; DNA: TGTGCCAGCAGTTTAAATTGGTTCACAGATACGCAGTATTTT; CDR3: CASSLNWFTDTQYF
size: few; V: TRBV4-2; J: TRBJ2-1; D: TRBD2; DNA: TGTGCCAGCAGCCACCTAGCGGGAGGGAACAATGAGCAGTTCTTC; CDR3: CASSHLAGGNNEQFF
size: -; V: TRBV20-1; J: TRBJ2-1; D: -; DNA: TGCAGTGCTAGACCCCAACCCTACTCCTACAATGAGCAGTTCTTC; CDR3: CSARPQPYSYNEQFF
size: -; V: TRBV7-8; J: TRBJ2-2; D: -; DNA: TGTGCCAGCAGCAAAGAGGGACTCCGGACCGGGGAGCTGTTTTTT; CDR3: CASSKEGLRTGELFF
size: few; V: TRBV7-9; J: TRBJ2-1; D: TRBD2; DNA: TGTGCCAGCAGGATCACCGGGACTAGGGGCTTTGAGCAGTTCTTC; CDR3: CASRITGTRGFEQFF
size: -; V: TRBV6-5; J: TRBJ1-5; D: -; DNA: TGTGCCAGCAGTTACGAGCTCGTTCCCCGCGTGGGAAGCAATCAGCCCCAGCATTTT; CDR3: CASSYELVPRVGSNQPQHF
size: many; V: TRBV12-3/TRBV12-4; J: TRBJ2-6; D: -; DNA: TGTGCCAGCAGTTTATCGGGTGGGGCCAACGTCCTGACTTTC; CDR3: CASSLSGGANVLTF
size: few; V: TRBV20-1; J: TRBJ2-5; D: -; DNA: TGCAGTGCTAGTTTGGTAGAAGGGGTGGAGACCCAGTACTTC; CDR3: CSASLVEGVETQYF
size: -; V: TRBV3-1; J: TRBJ2-1; D: TRBD1; DNA: TGTGCCAGCAGCACTTTGGGACAGGGACGGATGGATGAGCAGTTCTTC; CDR3: CASSTLGQGRMDEQFF
size: few; V: TRBV10-3; J: TRBJ2-1; D: -; DNA: TGTGCCATCAGTGAGTCCCCGGGACGGCCGACATCTGAGCAGTTCTTC; CDR3: CAISESPGRPTSEQFF
size: many; V: TRBV20-1; J: TRBJ2-1; D: TRBD2; DNA: TGCAGTGCTAGAGTATTGGCGGGAGCCTACAATGAGCAGTTCTTC; CDR3: CSARVLAGAYNEQFF
size: -; V: TRBV10-3; J: TRBJ2-7; D: -; DNA: TGTGCCATCAGTCGGGGGGCTCTCGGACCCTACGAGCAGTACTTC; CDR3: CAISRGALGPYEQYF
size: -; V: TRBV15; J: TRBJ2-3; D: TRBD2; DNA: TGTGCCACCAGCAGGCTGTCGGGACTAAACACAGATACGCAGTATTTT; CDR3: CATSRLSGLNTDTQYF
size: many; V: TRBV12-3/TRBV12-4; J: TRBJ2-3; D: -; DNA: TGTGCCAGCAGTCCTTTGGGGTCCACAGATACGCAGTATTTT; CDR3: CASSPLGSTDTQYF
size: many; V: TRBV7-6; J: TRBJ2-1; D: -; DNA: TGTGCCAGCAGCTCCGACAGGTACAATGAGCAGTTCTTC; CDR3: CASSSDRYNEQFF
size: many; V: TRBV9; J: TRBJ2-7; D: -; DNA: TGTGCCAGCAGCGTAGGCGGGGCTCCGTACGAGCAGTACTTC; CDR3: CASSVGGAPYEQYF
size: -; V: TRBV4-1; J: TRBJ2-7; D: -; DNA: TGCGCCAGCAGCCAAGTCGGGGCACCTTTCTCCTACGAGCAGTACTTC; CDR3: CASSQVGAPFSYEQYF
size: -; V: TRBV5-1; J: TRBJ2-3; D: -; DNA: TGCGCCAGCAGCTACGGGTCATCCACAGATACGCAGTATTTT; CDR3: CASSYGSSTDTQYF
size: few; V: TRBV12-3/TRBV12-4; J: TRBJ2-1; D: -; DNA: TGTGCCAGCAGACAGGGTTCCCTTAGCAATGAGCAGTTCTTC; CDR3: CASRQGSLSNEQFF
size: once; V: TRBV5-1; J: TRBJ2-3; D: -; DNA: TGCGCCAGCAGATCCATCGATACGCAGTATTTT; CDR3: CASRSIDTQYF
size: -; V: TRBV7-9; J: TRBJ1-2; D: -; DNA: TGTGCCAGCAGCCCCTTCCTCCTGGGGACGGGAGGCTACACCTTC; CDR3: CASSPFLLGTGGYTF
size: -; V: TRBV12-3/TRBV12-4; J: TRBJ2-1; D: -; DNA: TGTGCCAGCAGTTATCGGGACTGGTACAATGAGCAGTTCTTC; CDR3: CASSYRDWYNEQFF
size: many; V: TRBV5-6; J: TRBJ2-2; D: -; DNA: TGTGCCAGCAGCGTTCAGGGTACCGGGGAGCTGTTTTTT; CDR3: CASSVQGTGELFF
size: once; V: TRBV6-5; J: TRBJ2-1; D: -; DNA: TGTGCCAGCAGTTACCAGGGAAGGAAGTTCTTC; CDR3: CASSYQGRKFF
size: few; V: TRBV7-2; J: TRBJ2-7; D: -; DNA: TGTGCCAGCAGCTTAGAATTAGGGTACGAGCAGTACTTC; CDR3: CASSLELGYEQYF
size: many; V: TRBV24-1; J: TRBJ2-1; D: TRBD2; DNA: TGTGCCACCAGTGACGATAGCGGGAGGTTGTCCTACAATGAGCAGTTCTTC; CDR3: CATSDDSGRLSYNEQFF